The subject of this entry is one T cell receptor (beta chain). This sample was taken from a study of technical replicates of blood from a handful of donors. With 4 bases clipped from V and 2 bases from J, the junction kept 5 bases outside the gene matches. This CDR3 region has 16 residues. Per germline, CDR1 SGHNT and CDR2 YYREEE (reference sequence). Produced via immunoSEQ multiplex PCR; TCRdb's table is partial and in-frame only. The sample carries 55,000 to 75,000 clones, approximately 86% recorded once. Sequencing was performed on PBMCs. The V and J genes are TRBV5-4 and TRBJ1-3; 11 bases align to TRBD1. The sequence was obtained from a human donor in good health. Some clones in this sample may be carry-over from other donors' samples. The CDR3 spells CASSHRDRGAGNTIYF. CDR3 DNA: TGTGCCAGCAGCCACCGGGACAGGGGGGCTGGAAACACCATATATTTT.